This TCR beta chain came from a study of T cell repertoires in cytomegalovirus infection. Study background: It was recently identified HLA-C-restricted and well-studied HLA-B-restricted CMV epitopes that the study used. Public signatures in TCR beta pointed to CMV infection and matching HLA type.

MiXCR, run by TCRdb on the reads, gives a single entry per CDR3 protein. The table lists 700,000 to 900,000 distinct CDR3 sequences, almost 30% of them singletons. The CDR3 contains 17 residues. V lost 6 bases and J 2 bases, leaving 20 bases between the germline ends. Germline-derived CDR1 and CDR2 are SEHNR and FQNEAQ (reference sequence). A remark on this clonotype: Its specificity is unknown.

This receptor was identified in a human donor in good health (CMV status not recorded). Some clones in this sample may be carry-over from other donors' samples. Specimen: cultured CD8+ T cells from PBMCs, collected from culture after CMV antigen stimulation. The genes are TRBV7-9 and TRBJ1-5, with D possibly TRBD1 on 6 matching bases. The CDR3 nucleotides are TGTGCCAGCAGTCCACCCCCGGGTTCAGGGGGCAATCAGCCCCAGCATTTT. It is translated as CASSPPPGSGGNQPQHF.